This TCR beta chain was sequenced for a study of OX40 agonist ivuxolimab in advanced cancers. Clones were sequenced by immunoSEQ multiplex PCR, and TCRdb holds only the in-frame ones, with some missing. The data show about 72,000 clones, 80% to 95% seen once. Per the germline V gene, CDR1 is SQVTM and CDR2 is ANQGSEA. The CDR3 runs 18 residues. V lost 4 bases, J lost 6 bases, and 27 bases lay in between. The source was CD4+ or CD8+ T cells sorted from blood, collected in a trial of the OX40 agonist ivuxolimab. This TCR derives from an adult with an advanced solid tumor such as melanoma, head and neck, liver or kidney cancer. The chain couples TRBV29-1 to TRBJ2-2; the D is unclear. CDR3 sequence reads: CSVVLVSGDGERAGELFF. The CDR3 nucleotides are TGCAGCGTTGTCCTAGTTTCTGGGGATGGGGAAAGGGCCGGGGAGCTGTTTTTT.